This TCR beta chain was captured in a study of cytomegalovirus exposure and HLA in healthy donors. Whole-study findings and limits: According to the study, some 160 TCR beta chains were cytomegalovirus-associated. Sequencing likely produced, as an artifact, a cluster of highly shared sequence variants.

V shed 5 bases and J shed 5 bases, with 12 bases lying between them. From germline, CDR1 is MNHEY and CDR2 SVGAGI. This CDR3 comprises 13 residues. With regard to this clone: Its antigen is unidentified.

A multiplex PCR was run with 60 Vbeta primers and 13 Jbeta primers. The assay was immunoSEQ multiplex PCR, and TCRdb's table has in-frame clones only and misses some. Counted here are roughly 120,000 clones, about 79% occurring once; the ten biggest clones make up approximately 2%. The chain links TRBV6-5 to TRBJ2-5; possibly TRBD1 for D (5 bases). The sequence was obtained from a man aged 45 to 65 in good health and CMV-seronegative. Sequenced input: PBMCs. The CDR3 reads CASSSRVGETQYF. CDR3 bases: TGTGCCAGCAGTAGCAGGGTAGGGGAGACCCAGTACTTC.